This T cell receptor (beta chain) was identified in a study of human T cells and chemical hapten exposure. Described time point: healthy volunteer bleed at 2 weeks. Blood, whole and unfractionated, served as the source for total RNA extraction. Looked up from germline, CDR1 is DFQATT and CDR2 is SNEGSKA (reference sequence). This CDR3 is 15 amino acids long. Via MiXCR, TCRdb re-called the RACE reads, giving one row per CDR3 protein. The sample carries about 47,000 distinct CDR3 sequences, 3.5% to 5% recorded once. Comments on this clonotype: This may arise from a read error, as a much more abundant clone is one base away.

The sequenced sample consisted of whole blood. The V call is TRBV20-1, the J call TRBJ1-5; tentatively, D is TRBD1 (5 bases). This TCR came from a human donor in good health. Some clones in this sample may be carry-over from other donors' samples. CDR3 coding DNA: TGCAGTGCTAGAGTAGGGGCAAGTAGCAATAAGCCCCAGCATTTT. Its translation: CSARVGASSNKPQHF.